A single sample gave rise to the 5 T cell receptor beta chains below, sequenced in a study of blood T cell repertoires in COVID-19. Profiled with immunoSEQ multiplex PCR; TCRdb holds only in-frame clones, not every one. The table lists 210,000 or so clones, approximately 80% of them singletons. Sequencing was done on a sample of PBMCs or T cells enriched from blood (not recorded which). The source is a man aged 55-75 years who had recovered from COVID-19.

V usage is TRBV7-6 and J usage is TRBJ2-7; D might be TRBD1 (5 bases). From germline, CDR1 is SGHVS and CDR2 FNYEAQ. There are 14 residues in the CDR3. The V end lost 2 bases, the J end lost 0 bases, and 8 bases lay between the germline ends. In nucleotides, the CDR3 is TGTGCCAGCAGCTTAAGAGACAGCTCCTACGAGCAGTACTTC. Translated: CASSLRDSSYEQYF.

This clone was observed a handful of times. The chain couples TRBV7-8 to TRBJ1-3; D unresolved. CDR1 is SGHVS, CDR2 FQNEAQ, per germline. V was shortened by 3 bases and J by 3 bases, with 3 bases between the two germline ends. This CDR3 region has 12 residues. The CDR3 protein is CASSFSGNTIYF. The CDR3 coding sequence is TGTGCCAGCAGCTTCAGTGGAAACACCATATATTTT.

The V call is TRBV11-2, the J call TRBJ2-5; 7 bases agree with TRBD1. CDR1 SGHAT and CDR2 FQNNGV come from the germline V gene. V lost 6 bases and J lost 6; bases outside the gene matches: 10. The CDR3 totals 14 residues. CDR3 DNA sequence: TGTGCCAGCAGGAAAGGGTCAGGGGGACAGACCCAGTACTTC. It encodes CASRKGSGGQTQYF.

The chain employs TRBV4-2 and TRBJ1-4; a possible D gene is TRBD1 (6 bases). Germline CDR1 is LGHNA and CDR2 is YNFKEQ. Trimming left V 3 bases short and J 2 bases short, with 10 bases between. This CDR3 has 15 residues. CDR3 sequence (DNA): TGTGCCAGCAGCCAGGGGGCGCGGACTAATGAAAAACTGTTTTTT. This codes for CASSQGARTNEKLFF.

The table lists this clone with many counts. The gene calls are TRBV2 and TRBJ2-7; TRBD2 aligns across 12 bases. The germline V gene has CDR1 SNHLY and CDR2 FYNNEI. The CDR3 is made up of 15 amino acids. V lost 6 bases to trimming and J lost 2 bases; unmatched junction nucleotides: 5. CDR3 region: CASRPTSGSTYEQYF. As DNA, the CDR3 is TGTGCCAGCAGGCCGACTAGCGGGAGTACCTACGAGCAGTACTTC.